This TCR beta chain came from a study of blood T cell repertoires in COVID-19. Study summary: The United States, Italy and Spain provided the acute and convalescent COVID-19 samples.

Per the authors' pipeline: Estimates of nucleated cell counts were drawn from the amplification of reference gene primers. Produced via immunoSEQ multiplex PCR; TCRdb's table is partial and in-frame only. V, J and clone size reflect that table, while D and trimming were determined from the DNA. Of about 220,000 clones in the sample, 80% to 90% are singletons; the top ten hold 15% to 20%. Germline assignment: CDR1 MNHEY and CDR2 SVGAGI. Trimming removed 10 bases from V and 2 bases from J, with 9 bases in between. The CDR3 covers 11 residues. The receptor was derived from a man aged 25-40 years with active or convalescent COVID-19. This sequence joins TRBV6-5 and TRBJ2-7; D not certain. The sequenced material came from peripheral blood. CDR3 sequence reads: CANETPYEQYF. CDR3 coding DNA: TGTGCCAACGAGACTCCCTACGAGCAGTACTTC.